The clone carrying this TCR beta chain was observed many times. The sample is drawn from a study of regulatory T cells in long-lasting Graves disease. Study-wide context: Graves' patients with a new diagnosis had received antithyroid drugs under 3 months.

CDR3 regions were amplified by Arm-PCR using iRepertoire HTBI primers to build TCR beta libraries. Using its own MiXCR run on the multiplex PCR reads, TCRdb lists one record per CDR3 protein. Altogether roughly 560,000 distinct CDR3 sequences are present, 12% being singletons, with the ten largest covering roughly 8.2%. This CDR3 has 13 residues. Germline V gene data show CDR1 as MNHEY and CDR2 as SVGEGT. V trimming: 5 bases; J trimming: 11 bases; junction bases outside the gene matches: 10. As to time point: newly diagnosed GD, antithyroid drugs for less than 3 months. The TCR library used RNA extracted from PBMCs. The sample also formed part of further work on T cells in Graves' hyperthyroidism and ophthalmopathy. From that study: Initially, a first-round RT-PCR of the TCR CDR3 employed the HTBI primer set. In blood, most of the thyroid clonotypes expanded above 0.001 were also present.

The specimen comprised peripheral blood mononuclear cells (PBMCs), sampled at new diagnosis, from a patient treated with antithyroid drugs. This rearrangement joins TRBV6-2 or TRBV6-3 to TRBJ2-5; 8 bases line up with TRBD2. The receptor was isolated from a woman younger than 45 with Graves disease. CDR3 loop: CASSESEAGVQYF. CDR3 in DNA: TGTGCCAGCAGTGAATCTGAAGCGGGAGTACAGTACTTC.